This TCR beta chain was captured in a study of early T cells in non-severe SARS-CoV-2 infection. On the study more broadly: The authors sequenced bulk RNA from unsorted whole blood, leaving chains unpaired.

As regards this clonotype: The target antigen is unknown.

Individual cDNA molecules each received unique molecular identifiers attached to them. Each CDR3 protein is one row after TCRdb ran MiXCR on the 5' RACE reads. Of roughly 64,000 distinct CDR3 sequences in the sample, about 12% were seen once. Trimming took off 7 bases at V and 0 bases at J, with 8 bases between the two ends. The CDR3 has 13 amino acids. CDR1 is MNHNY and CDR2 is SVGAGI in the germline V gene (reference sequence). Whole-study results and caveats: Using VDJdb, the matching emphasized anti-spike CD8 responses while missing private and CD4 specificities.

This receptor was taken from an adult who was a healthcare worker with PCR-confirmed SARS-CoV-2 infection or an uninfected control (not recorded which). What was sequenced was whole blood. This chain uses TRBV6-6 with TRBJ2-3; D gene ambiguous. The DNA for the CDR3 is TGTGCCAGCACCGCAACTAGCACAGATACGCAGTATTTT. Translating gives CASTATSTDTQYF.